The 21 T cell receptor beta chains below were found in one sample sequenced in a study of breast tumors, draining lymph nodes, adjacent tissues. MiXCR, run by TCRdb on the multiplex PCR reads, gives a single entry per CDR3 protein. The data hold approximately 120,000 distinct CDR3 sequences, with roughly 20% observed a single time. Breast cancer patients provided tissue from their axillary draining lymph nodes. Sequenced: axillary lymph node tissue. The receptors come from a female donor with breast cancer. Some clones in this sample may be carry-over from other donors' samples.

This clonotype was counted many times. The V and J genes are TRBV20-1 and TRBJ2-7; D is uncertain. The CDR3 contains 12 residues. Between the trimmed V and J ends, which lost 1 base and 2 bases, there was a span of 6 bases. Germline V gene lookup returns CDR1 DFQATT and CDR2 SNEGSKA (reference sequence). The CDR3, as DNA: TGCAGTGCTAGAGCGCCTACCTACGAGCAGTACTTC. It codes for CSARAPTYEQYF.

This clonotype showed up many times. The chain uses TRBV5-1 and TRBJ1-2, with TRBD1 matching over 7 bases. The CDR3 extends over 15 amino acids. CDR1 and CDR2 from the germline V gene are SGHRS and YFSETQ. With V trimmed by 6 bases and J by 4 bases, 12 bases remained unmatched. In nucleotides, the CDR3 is TGCGCCAGCACCGCTTTACGGGACAGCTCCTATGGCTACACCTTC. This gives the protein CASTALRDSSYGYTF.

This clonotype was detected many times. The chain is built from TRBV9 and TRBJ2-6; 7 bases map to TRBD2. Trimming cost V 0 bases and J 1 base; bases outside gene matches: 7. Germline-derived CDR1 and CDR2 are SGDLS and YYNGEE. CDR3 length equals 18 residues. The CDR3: CASSVGGGSLSGANVLTF. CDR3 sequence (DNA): TGTGCCAGCAGCGTAGGTGGCGGGAGTTTATCTGGGGCCAACGTCCTGACTTTC.

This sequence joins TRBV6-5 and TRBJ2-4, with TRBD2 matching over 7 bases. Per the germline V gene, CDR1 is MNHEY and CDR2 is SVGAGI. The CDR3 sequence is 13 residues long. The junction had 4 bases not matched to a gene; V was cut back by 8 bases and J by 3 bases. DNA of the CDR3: TGTGCCAGCCGGGGGGTAGTCAAAAACATTCAGTACTTC. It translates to CASRGVVKNIQYF.

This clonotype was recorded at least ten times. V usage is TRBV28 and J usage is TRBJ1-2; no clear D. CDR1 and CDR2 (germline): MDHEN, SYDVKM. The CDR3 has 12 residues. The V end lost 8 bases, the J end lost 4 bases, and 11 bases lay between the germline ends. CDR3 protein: CASGLPVYGYTF. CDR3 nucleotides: TGTGCCAGCGGCTTGCCCGTCTATGGCTACACCTTC.

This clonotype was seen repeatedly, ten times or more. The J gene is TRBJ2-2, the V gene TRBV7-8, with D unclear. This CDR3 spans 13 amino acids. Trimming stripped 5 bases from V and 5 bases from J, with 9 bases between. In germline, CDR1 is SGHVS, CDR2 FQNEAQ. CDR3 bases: TGTGCCAGCAGCCTCTCCCTTACCGGGGAGCTGTTTTTT. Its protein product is CASSLSLTGELFF.

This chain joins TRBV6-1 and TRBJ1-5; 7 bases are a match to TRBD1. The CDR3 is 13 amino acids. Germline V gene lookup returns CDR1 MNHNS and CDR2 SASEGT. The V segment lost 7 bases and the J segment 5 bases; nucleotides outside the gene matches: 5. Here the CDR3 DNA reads TGTGCCAGCACGGTAGGGGGCCATCAGCCCCAGCATTTT. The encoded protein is CASTVGGHQPQHF.

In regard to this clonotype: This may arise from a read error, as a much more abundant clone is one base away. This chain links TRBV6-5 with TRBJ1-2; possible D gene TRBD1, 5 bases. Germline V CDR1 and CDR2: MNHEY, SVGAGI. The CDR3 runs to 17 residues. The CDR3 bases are TGTGCCAACAGTTATAATAACAGGTCACCCCCTAACTATGGCTACACCTTC. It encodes CANSYNNRSPPNYGYTF.

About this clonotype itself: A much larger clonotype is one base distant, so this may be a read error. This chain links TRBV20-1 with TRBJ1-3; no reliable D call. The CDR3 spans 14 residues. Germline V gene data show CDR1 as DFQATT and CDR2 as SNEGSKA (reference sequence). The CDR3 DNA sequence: TGCGGTGGAGCCCCCAGGATATCAGGAAACACCATATATTTT. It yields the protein CGGAPRISGNTIYF.

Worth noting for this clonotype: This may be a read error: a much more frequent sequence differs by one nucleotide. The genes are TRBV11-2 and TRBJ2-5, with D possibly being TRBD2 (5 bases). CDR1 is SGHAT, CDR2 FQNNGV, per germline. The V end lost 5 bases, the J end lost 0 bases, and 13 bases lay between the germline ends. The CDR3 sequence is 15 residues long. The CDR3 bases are TGTGCCAGCAGCACAAATAAGCGGCACCAAGAGACCCAGTACTTC. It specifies CASSTNKRHQETQYF. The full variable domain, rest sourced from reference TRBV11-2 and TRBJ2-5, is EAGVAQSPRYKIIEKRQSVAFWCNPISGHATLYWYQQILGQGPKLLIQFQNNGVVDDSQLPKDRFSAERLKGVDSTLKIQPAKLEDSAVYLCASSTNKRHQETQYFGPGTRLLVL.

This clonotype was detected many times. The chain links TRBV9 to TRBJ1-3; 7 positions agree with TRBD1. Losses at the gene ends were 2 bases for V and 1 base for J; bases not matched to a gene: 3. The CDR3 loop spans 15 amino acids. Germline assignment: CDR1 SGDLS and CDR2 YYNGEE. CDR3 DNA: TGTGCCAGCAGCGTGACAGGGATTTCTGGAAACACCATATATTTT. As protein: CASSVTGISGNTIYF.

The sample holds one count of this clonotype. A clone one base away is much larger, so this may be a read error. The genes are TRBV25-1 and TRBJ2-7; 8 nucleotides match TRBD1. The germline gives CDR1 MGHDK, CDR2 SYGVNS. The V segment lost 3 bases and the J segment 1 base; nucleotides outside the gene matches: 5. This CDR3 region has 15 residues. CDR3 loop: CASSDPTGGSYEQYF. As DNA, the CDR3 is TGTGCCAGCAGTGACCCTACAGGGGGTTCCTACGAGCAGTACTTC.

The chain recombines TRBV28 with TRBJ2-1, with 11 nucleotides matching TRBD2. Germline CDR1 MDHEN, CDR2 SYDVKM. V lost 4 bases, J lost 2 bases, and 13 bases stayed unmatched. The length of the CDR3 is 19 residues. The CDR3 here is CASSSSTSGISPTYNEQFF. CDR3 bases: TGTGCCAGCAGTTCCTCGACTAGCGGGATTAGCCCTACCTACAATGAGCAGTTCTTC.

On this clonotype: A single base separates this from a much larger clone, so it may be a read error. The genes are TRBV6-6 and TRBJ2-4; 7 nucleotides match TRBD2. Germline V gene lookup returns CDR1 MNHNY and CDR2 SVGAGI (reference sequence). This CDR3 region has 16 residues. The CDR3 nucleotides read TGTGCCAGCAGTTACGGGGAGGGATATGGCAAAAGCATTCAGTACTTC. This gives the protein CASSYGEGYGKSIQYF.

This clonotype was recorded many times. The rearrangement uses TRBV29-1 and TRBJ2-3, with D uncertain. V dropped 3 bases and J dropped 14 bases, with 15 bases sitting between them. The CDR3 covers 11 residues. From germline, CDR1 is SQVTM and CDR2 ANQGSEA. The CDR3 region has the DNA TGCAGCGTTGATGATTTTAGCCTTAGGTATTTT. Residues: CSVDDFSLRYF.

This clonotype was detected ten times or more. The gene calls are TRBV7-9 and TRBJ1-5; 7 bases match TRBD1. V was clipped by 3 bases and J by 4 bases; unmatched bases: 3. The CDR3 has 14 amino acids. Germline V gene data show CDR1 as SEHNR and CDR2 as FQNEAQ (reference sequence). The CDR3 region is CASSFAGGNQPQHF. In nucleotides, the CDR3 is TGTGCCAGCAGCTTTGCAGGGGGGAATCAGCCCCAGCATTTT. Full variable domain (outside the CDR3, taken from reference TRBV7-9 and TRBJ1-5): DTGVSQNPRHKITKRGQNVTFRCDPISEHNRLYWYRQTLGQGPEFLTYFQNEAQLEKSRLLSDRFSAERPKGSFSTLEIQRTEQGDSAMYLCASSFAGGNQPQHFGDGTRLSIL.

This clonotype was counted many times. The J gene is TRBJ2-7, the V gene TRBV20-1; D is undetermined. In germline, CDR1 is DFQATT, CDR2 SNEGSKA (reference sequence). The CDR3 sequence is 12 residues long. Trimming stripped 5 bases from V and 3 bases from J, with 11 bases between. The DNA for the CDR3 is TGCAGTGCTTACCCACAGAACTACGAGCAGTACTTC. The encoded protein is CSAYPQNYEQYF.

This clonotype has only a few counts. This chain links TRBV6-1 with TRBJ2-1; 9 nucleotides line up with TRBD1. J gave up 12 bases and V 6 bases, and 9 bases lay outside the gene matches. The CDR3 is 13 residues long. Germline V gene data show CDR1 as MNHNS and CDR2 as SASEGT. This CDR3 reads CASRDPPDRGQFF. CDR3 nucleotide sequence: TGTGCCAGCAGGGATCCTCCGGACAGGGGGCAGTTCTTC.

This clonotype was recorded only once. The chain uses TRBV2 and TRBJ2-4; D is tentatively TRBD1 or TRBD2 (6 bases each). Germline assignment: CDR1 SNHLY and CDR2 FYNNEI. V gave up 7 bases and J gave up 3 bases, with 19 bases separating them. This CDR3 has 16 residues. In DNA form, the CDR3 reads TGTGCCAGCACCCCGGGGGCAACCAGGGACAAAAACATTCAGTACTTC. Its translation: CASTPGATRDKNIQYF.

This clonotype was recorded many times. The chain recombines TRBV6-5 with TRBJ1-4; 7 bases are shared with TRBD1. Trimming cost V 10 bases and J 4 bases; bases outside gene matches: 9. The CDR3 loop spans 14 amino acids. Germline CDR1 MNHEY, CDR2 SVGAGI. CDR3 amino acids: CATSSGGFNEKLFF. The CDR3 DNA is TGTGCCACCTCTTCAGGGGGATTTAATGAAAAACTGTTTTTT.

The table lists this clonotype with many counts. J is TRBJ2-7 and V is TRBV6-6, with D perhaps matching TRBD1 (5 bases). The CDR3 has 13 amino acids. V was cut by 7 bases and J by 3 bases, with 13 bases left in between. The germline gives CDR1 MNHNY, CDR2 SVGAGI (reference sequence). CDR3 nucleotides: TGTGCCAGCACCCAGGGAAACATCTACGAGCAGTACTTC. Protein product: CASTQGNIYEQYF.